The clone carrying this T cell receptor (beta chain) was seen ten or more times. The target antigen is unknown. The CDR3 contains 13 residues. Trimming took 5 bases from V and 3 from J, leaving 10 bases between them. Per germline, CDR1 SGHTA and CDR2 FQGTGA. This sample stems from a study of T cells in Graves' hyperthyroidism and ophthalmopathy. Study-wide results and caveats: Ophthalmopathy was model-predicted a median approximately six months pre-onset.

Researchers amplified the TCR beta CDR3 regions from RNA transcripts. The TCR CDR3 was amplified in a first-round RT-PCR using the HTBI primer set. TCRdb passed the multiplex PCR reads through MiXCR, listing each CDR3 protein once. The sample yields around 350,000 distinct CDR3 sequences, over 15% seen once. Graves' hyperthyroidism showing no ophthalmopathy progression within 18 months was considered stable. Newly diagnosed hyperthyroidism patients aged 18 to 65 years had disease lasting under 2 months. The diagnostic basis comprised clinical symptoms, serum thyroxine and TRAb, thyroid ultrasound and orbital computed tomography.

This clonotype originated in a woman aged 18-29 years with Graves' hyperthyroidism. Input material: blood. The chain employs TRBV7-3 and TRBJ2-5; a possible D gene is TRBD1 (6 bases). CDR3 in amino acids: CASSRDIKETQYF. Here the CDR3 DNA reads TGTGCCAGCAGCCGGGACATTAAAGAGACCCAGTACTTC.